Below, one TCR beta chain is given with its context. V lost 4 bases, J lost 9 bases, and 11 bases stayed unmatched. CDR1 SGHTA and CDR2 FQGNSA come from the germline V gene. CDR3 length: 16 residues. TCRdb's copy holds only in-frame clones and misses some; the assay was immunoSEQ multiplex PCR. The sample carries 95,000 to 110,000 clones, roughly nine tenths recorded once. This sample was taken from a study of blood T cell repertoires in COVID-19. Sequenced input: peripheral blood. This sequence originates from a middle-aged man with active or convalescent COVID-19. The V gene is TRBV7-2, the J gene TRBJ1-6; 8 nucleotides agree with TRBD1. CDR3 in DNA: TGTGCCAGCAGCTCGTCCGGGACAGGATATTTTTCACCCCTCCACTTT. This sequence encodes CASSSSGTGYFSPLHF. Full variable domain (outside the CDR3, taken from reference TRBV7-2 and TRBJ1-6): GAGVSQSPSNKVTEKGKDVELRCDPISGHTALYWYRQSLGQGLEFLIYFQGNSAPDKSGLPSDRFSAERTGGSVSTLTIQRTQQEDSAVYLCASSSSGTGYFSPLHFGNGTRLTVT.